This T cell receptor beta chain derives from a study of shared clonotypes between healthy human individuals. Donors comprised healthy HIV-negative adults lacking recent acute infections or vaccinations. Unsorted material relied on some 85 million PBMCs as the source of genomic DNA. This CDR3 has 16 amino acids. V was trimmed by 0 bases and J by 0 bases, leaving 10 bases between them. The germline gives CDR1 MGHRA, CDR2 YSYEKL. Per the authors' pipeline: ImmunoSEQ yielded junction-only sequences lacking quality scores, so filtering differed. TCRdb keeps only in-frame clones here, not all; method: immunoSEQ multiplex PCR. Clone size and V and J calls were adopted from that table, with D and trimming inferred from the DNA. In the table there are about 490,000 clones, 81% of which are singletons. The study's findings and limits: The sole specimen, blood, was sampled, and tissue repertoires likely differ.

Points on this clone: The target antigen is unknown.

The receptor was derived from a middle-aged woman in good health. Some clones in this sample may be carry-over from other donors' samples. The genes are TRBV4-1 and TRBJ2-3, with D perhaps assigned TRBD1 or TRBD2 (5 bases each). The sequencing sample was made of PBMCs. The CDR3: CASSQEGRSSTDTQYF. Here the CDR3 DNA reads TGCGCCAGCAGCCAAGAGGGACGGTCTAGCACAGATACGCAGTATTTT.